The present T cell receptor beta chain was sequenced within a study of shared clonotypes between healthy human individuals. On the study more broadly: Donors, aged 18 to 49, were a couple of women and a few men.

At deep level, the assay was performed. Profiled with immunoSEQ multiplex PCR; TCRdb holds only in-frame clones, not every one. The top ten clones hold approximately 0.38% of a sample with 1,400,000 or so clones, approximately 98.5% of them seen once. Trimming took off 2 bases at V and 7 bases at J, with 6 bases between the two ends. CDR3 size: 12 residues. Germline CDR1 and CDR2: SGHRS and YFSETQ. This chain links TRBV5-1 with TRBJ2-2, with D hard to call. Sequencing input: naive CD4+ T cells sorted from blood. Regarding subset: CD45RA+ positively selected. The TCR originated in a man aged 25-45 years in good health. The CDR3 loop reads CASSLGGGELFF. In DNA, the CDR3 is TGCGCCAGCAGCTTAGGCGGCGGGGAGCTGTTTTTT.